This TCR beta chain derives from a study of T-cell reconstitution after alpha-beta-depleted transplantation in children. Whole-study findings and limits: One year post-transplant, T-cell counts and diversity were largely derived from T cells produced anew. Surviving recipient T cells and intrathymic progenitors accounted for some patients' high TCRbeta diversity at day 60. It was reported that alpha-beta T cells came from several hundred expanded graft clones (about two months after transplant).

For TCRbeta, the library was prepared with unique molecular identifiers. One entry per CDR3 protein, called by TCRdb with MiXCR from the PCR reads. This sample has hundreds of thousands of distinct CDR3 sequences, with roughly 17% found just once. The junction had 7 bases not matched to a gene; V was cut back by 6 bases and J by 4 bases. The germline V gene encodes CDR1 SGHTA and CDR2 FQGTGA. The CDR3 totals 14 residues. Worth noting for this clonotype: Its target is unknown.

J is TRBJ2-3 and V is TRBV7-3; 7 bases align to TRBD1. The sequence came from a male patient between 2 and 9 years old who had a stem cell transplant for acute lymphoblastic leukemia, so the T cells may come from the graft donor. Sequenced material: PBMCs, mostly from graft donor cells, taken 360 days after TCRalphabeta/CD19-depleted stem cell transplant. CDR3 DNA sequence: TGTGCCAGCAGTTTAGGGACAGCGTCAGATACGCAGTATTTT. Protein sequence: CASSLGTASDTQYF.